The 31 T cell receptor beta chains below were found in one sample sequenced in a study of blood T cells in healthy people across ages (dated by TCRdb to 2014 to 2015). Libraries were constructed by 5' RACE. Sequencing instrument: Illumina HiSeq 2500. A second PCR of about 6 to 11 cycles was performed with a sample-barcoded 5' primer and a J-beta primer mix. TCRdb redid the processing of the public reads, applying fastp at Q25 and MiXCR, and retained in-frame beta chains. For every CDR3 protein sequence, its rows merge into one entry that carries the most common genes and DNA. The sample table records fewer than 700,000 distinct CDR3 sequences; 45% to 55% of these occur just once. Together, the top ten hold 20% to 25% of the sample. The sequencing input was blood. Source of these receptors: a man older than 75 in good health.

This clonotype has just one count. DNA of the CDR3: TGTGCCAGCAGCCCGGGGCTACAGGTGGGGACCCAGTACTTC. Translating it yields CASSPGLQVGTQYF. V gene TRBV7-9 combines with J gene TRBJ2-7; D is tentatively TRBD1 or TRBD2 (5 bases each). Judging by the DNA end, TRBJ2-5 fits better; the J call may be wrong. Germline V gives CDR1 SEHNR, CDR2 FQNEAQ (reference sequence). There are 14 residues in the CDR3.

The chain recombines TRBV20-1 with TRBJ2-3, with 7 bases aligning to TRBD2. Germline values: CDR1 DFQATT, CDR2 SNEGSKA (reference sequence). This CDR3 region has 17 residues. Trimming cost V 7 bases and J 0 bases; bases outside gene matches: 16. The CDR3 spells CSDIPTFGRGSTDTQYF. Written as DNA, the CDR3 is TGCAGTGATATCCCCACATTTGGGAGGGGTAGCACAGATACGCAGTATTTT.

The CDR3 coding sequence is TGCAGTGCTAGAGAGGGGACAGGGGGCGTTGGCTACACCTTC. Encoded protein: CSAREGTGGVGYTF. The chain couples TRBV20-1 to TRBJ1-2; TRBD1 matches 12 bases. The CDR3 has 14 residues. Germline CDR1 DFQATT, CDR2 SNEGSKA (reference sequence). Trimming at V came to 0 bases and at J to 7 bases, leaving 3 bases not matched to a gene.

The genes are TRBV2 and TRBJ1-2; D not certain. The germline gives CDR1 SNHLY, CDR2 FYNNEI. V lost 8 bases to trimming and J lost 7 bases, with 14 bases between them. CDR3 length: 12 amino acids. The CDR3 region has the DNA TGTGCCAGCCGTTGGGCAGGCGGTGGCTACACCTTC. Protein: CASRWAGGGYTF.

This clonotype was observed a few times. The genes are TRBV24-1 and TRBJ2-5; D gene unclear. With 1 base removed from V and 2 bases from J, the gap between germline ends came to 10 bases. This CDR3 is built from 15 residues. The germline V gene encodes CDR1 KGHDR and CDR2 SFDVKD. CDR3 region: CATSDFRASQETQYF. The CDR3 DNA sequence: TGTGCCACCAGTGATTTCCGGGCGTCTCAAGAGACCCAGTACTTC.

CDR3 bases: TGTGCCAGCAGTCCCCCGGACAGGGGAATGGGAGATCAGCCCCAGCATTTT. This codes for CASSPPDRGMGDQPQHF. The chain is built from TRBV12-3 or TRBV12-4 and TRBJ1-5; 9 bases agree with TRBD1. The V gene end was trimmed by 5 bases and the J gene end by 5 bases; junction bases not matched to a gene: 13. CDR3 length: 17 residues.

This clonotype is a singleton in its sample. Sequence at one end of the junction differs from germline and may be a read error. The chain joins TRBV7-2 to TRBJ2-3; 10 bases align to TRBD2. Germline assignment: CDR1 SGHTA and CDR2 FQGNSA. The CDR3 has 15 residues. The CDR3 DNA sequence: TGTGCCAGCAGCAAACTAGCGGGGAACACAGATGCGCAGTATTTT. It encodes CASSKLAGNTDAQYF.

This clonotype was counted a single time. The rearrangement joins TRBV7-2 to TRBJ1-1; 8 nucleotides align to TRBD1. V lost 4 bases and J lost 3; bases outside the gene matches: 7. This CDR3 comprises 15 residues. CDR1 and CDR2 from the germline V gene are SGHTA and FQGNSA. For the CDR3, the DNA is TGTGCCAGCAGCTCGGGACAGGCCATGTACACTGAAGCTTTCTTT. Encoded protein: CASSSGQAMYTEAFF.

The CDR3 reads CSARVSARTDTQYF. CDR3 in DNA: TGCAGTGCTAGAGTATCCGCACGCACAGATACGCAGTATTTT. The genes are TRBV20-1 and TRBJ2-3; D is unresolved. V was trimmed by 1 base and J by 1 base, leaving 9 bases between them. The CDR3 spans 14 residues. CDR1 is DFQATT and CDR2 is SNEGSKA in the germline V gene (reference sequence).

The rearrangement links TRBV7-2 to TRBJ1-5; 12 nucleotides match TRBD1. Germline CDR1 and CDR2: SGHTA and FQGNSA. The length of the CDR3 is 16 residues. V trimming: 5 bases; J trimming: 6 bases; junction bases outside the gene matches: 8. The CDR3 reads CASSLGTGGGSQPQHF. CDR3 DNA sequence: TGTGCCAGCAGCCTAGGGACAGGGGGCGGTAGTCAGCCCCAGCATTTT.

The chain couples TRBV3-1 to TRBJ1-1; D possibly corresponds to TRBD1 (5 bases). Germline values: CDR1 LGHDT, CDR2 YNNKEL (reference sequence). The ends were cut back, 5 bases at V and 2 bases at J, with 12 bases in the middle. The CDR3 is 14 amino acids. This chain's CDR3 is CASSSRGVNTEAFF. Here the CDR3 DNA reads TGTGCCAGCAGCTCCCGGGGGGTAAACACTGAAGCTTTCTTT.

This clonotype was found a few times. CDR3 in DNA: TGTGCCAGCAGCTTAAACAGGGCGAACACTGAAGCTTTCTTT. As protein: CASSLNRANTEAFF. The genes are TRBV7-8 and TRBJ1-1; D possibly corresponds to TRBD1 (6 bases). CDR3 size: 14 residues. Germline values: CDR1 SGHVS, CDR2 FQNEAQ. Between the trimmed V and J ends, which lost 2 bases and 1 base, there was a span of 8 bases.

Here the CDR3 DNA reads TGTGCCAGCAGCTTACAACCCCTAGCGGGTGAGCAGTTCTTC. Amino acid sequence: CASSLQPLAGEQFF. The chain recombines TRBV7-8 with TRBJ2-1, with 8 positions matching TRBD2. V gave up 2 bases and J gave up 9 bases; unmatched junction bases: 6. CDR3 size: 14 residues. Germline V CDR1 and CDR2: SGHVS, FQNEAQ. The full variable domain, with the rest looked up from reference TRBV7-8 and TRBJ2-1, is GAGVSQSPRYKVAKRGQDVALRCDPISGHVSLFWYQQALGQGPEFLTYFQNEAQLDKSGLPSDRFFAERPEGSVSTLKIQRTQQEDSAVYLCASSLQPLAGEQFFGPGTRLTVL.

This clonotype showed up just a few times. This rearrangement joins TRBV4-3 to TRBJ1-1; D is uncertain. This CDR3 has 13 amino acids. Per germline, CDR1 LGHNA and CDR2 YSLEER. Trimming left V 1 base short and J 1 base short, with 4 bases between. The CDR3 protein is CASSQGANTEAFF. The DNA for the CDR3 is TGCGCCAGCAGCCAAGGAGCGAACACTGAAGCTTTCTTT.

The rearrangement uses TRBV29-1 and TRBJ1-2; 8 nucleotides match TRBD1. CDR3 length equals 14 residues. Germline lookup yields CDR1 SQVTM and CDR2 ANQGSEA. J gave up 2 bases and V 3 bases, and 5 bases lay outside the gene matches. CDR3 in DNA: TGCAGCGTTGACCGTTGGGACAGGAACTATGGCTACACCTTC. Its protein is CSVDRWDRNYGYTF.

A remark on this clonotype: This may be a read error: a much more frequent sequence differs by one nucleotide. This chain links TRBV6-6 with TRBJ2-1; 9 nucleotides match TRBD2. The CDR3 length is 15 residues. Looked up from germline, CDR1 is MNHNY and CDR2 is SVGAGI (reference sequence). CDR3 DNA: TGTGTCAGCAGTTACTCGACTAGCGGTTACAATGAGCAGTTCTTC. Translating gives CVSSYSTSGYNEQFF.

This clonotype was seen a few times. The chain links TRBV4-1 to TRBJ2-7; 8 bases map to TRBD2. Germline trimming cut 0 bases from V and 3 bases from J; bases unmatched to any gene: 7. Germline V gene data show CDR1 as MGHRA and CDR2 as YSYEKL. The CDR3 consists of 16 residues. The CDR3 DNA reads as TGCGCCAGCAGCCAAGAAGGGCCGGGACTAGTCTACGAGCAGTACTTC. Its protein product is CASSQEGPGLVYEQYF.

This clonotype has only one observation. This rearrangement joins TRBV7-2 to TRBJ2-2, with a tentative D call TRBD2 (5 bases). Germline CDR1 reads SGHTA; CDR2 reads FQGNSA. V was cut by 3 bases and J by 5 bases, with 7 bases left in between. This CDR3 contains 13 residues. This CDR3 is CASSFGVTGELFF. CDR3 in DNA: TGTGCCAGCAGCTTCGGGGTAACCGGGGAGCTGTTTTTT.

This clonotype was detected a few times. The chain is built from TRBV27 and TRBJ2-4; TRBD1 might be the D (6 bases). CDR3 size: 14 residues. V shed 7 bases and J shed 10 bases, with 20 bases lying between them. The germline V gene encodes CDR1 MNHEY and CDR2 SMNVEV (reference sequence). This CDR3 reads CASNSGTTPGIQYF. CDR3 nucleotides: TGTGCCAGCAACTCCGGGACAACTCCTGGTATTCAGTACTTC.

This clonotype was observed a few times. The chain recombines TRBV3-1 with TRBJ1-2; D perhaps matches TRBD1 (5 bases). Trimming took off 1 base at V and 1 base at J, with 7 bases between the two ends. The CDR3 spans 14 residues. Germline V lookup: CDR1 LGHDT, CDR2 YNNKEL (reference sequence). CDR3 amino acids: CASSQARGNYGYTF. The CDR3 DNA reads as TGTGCCAGCAGCCAAGCAAGGGGTAACTATGGCTACACCTTC. The full variable domain, its missing parts supplied by reference TRBV3-1 and TRBJ1-2, is DTAVSQTPKYLVTQMGNDKSIKCEQNLGHDTMYWYKQDSKKFLKIMFSYNNKELIINETVPNRFSPKSPDKAHLNLHINSLELGDSAVYFCASSQARGNYGYTFGSGTRLTVV.

V and J are TRBV7-3 and TRBJ2-7; perhaps D is TRBD1 or TRBD2 (5 bases each). The CDR3 sequence is 16 residues long. Germline-derived CDR1 and CDR2 are SGHTA and FQGTGA. Trimming pared 0 bases from V and 1 base from J, leaving 13 bases between. CDR3 residues: CASSLTGREPSYEQYF. The DNA of the CDR3 is TGTGCCAGCAGCTTAACGGGCAGGGAGCCATCCTACGAGCAGTACTTC.

Ten or more counts support this clonotype. The chain has TRBV6-6 and TRBJ1-4; tentatively, D is TRBD1 (5 bases). V shed 7 bases and J shed 1 base, with 7 bases lying between them. This CDR3 is built from 13 residues. Germline V gives CDR1 MNHNY, CDR2 SVGAGI (reference sequence). The CDR3 loop reads CASKQGTNEKLFF. The CDR3 coding sequence is TGTGCCAGCAAGCAGGGAACTAATGAAAAACTGTTTTTT.

The chain combines TRBV28 with TRBJ2-1; D remains ambiguous. Germline assignment: CDR1 MDHEN and CDR2 SYDVKM. The CDR3 is made up of 13 amino acids. V was cut by 3 bases and J by 10 bases, with 13 bases left in between. CDR3 sequence: CASSLGLEREQFF. The CDR3 DNA reads TGTGCCAGCAGTTTGGGTCTGGAGAGGGAGCAGTTCTTC. The complete variable domain, with remaining parts taken from reference TRBV28 and TRBJ2-1, reads DVKVTQSSRYLVKRTGEKVFLECVQDMDHENMFWYRQDPGLGLRLIYFSYDVKMKEKGDIPEGYSVSREKKERFSLILESASTNQTSMYLCASSLGLEREQFFGPGTRLTVL.

This clonotype has ten or more counts. This sequence joins TRBV6-5 and TRBJ1-1; unclear D gene. V lost 10 bases, J lost 5 bases, and 11 bases lay in between. This CDR3 contains 11 residues. CDR1 MNHEY and CDR2 SVGAGI come from the germline V gene. The CDR3 region has the DNA TGTGCCACGGTGGGGAGGACTGAAGCTTTCTTT. Translated, it gives CATVGRTEAFF.

This clonotype occurred a few times. The chain employs TRBV7-9 and TRBJ1-1; D uncertain. V was pared by 2 bases and J by 1 base, with 8 bases between. The germline V gene encodes CDR1 SEHNR and CDR2 FQNEAQ (reference sequence). The CDR3 sequence is 14 residues long. The CDR3 loop reads CASSLSHANTEAFF. DNA of the CDR3: TGTGCCAGCAGCTTAAGTCACGCGAACACTGAAGCTTTCTTT.

This clonotype was seen many times. The chain carries TRBV6-6 and TRBJ2-3; TRBD2 is a possible D gene (5 bases). The CDR3 is 14 residues long. Trimming shortened V by 7 bases and J by 7 bases, and 18 bases separated the two germline ends. Germline assignment: CDR1 MNHNY and CDR2 SVGAGI (reference sequence). The CDR3 is CASTPPGSVHTQYF. The CDR3 DNA reads TGTGCCAGCACCCCCCCGGGGAGCGTCCATACGCAGTATTTT.

This chain links TRBV4-3 with TRBJ2-7; D tentatively fits TRBD1 or TRBD2 (6 bases each). Germline V gives CDR1 LGHNA, CDR2 YSLEER. The CDR3 runs to 14 residues. The V and J ends lost 0 bases and 5 bases respectively, with 11 bases between them. The CDR3 protein is CASSQDPGANEQYF. The CDR3 DNA follows: TGCGCCAGCAGCCAAGATCCGGGGGCCAACGAGCAGTACTTC.

This clonotype has more than one count but fewer than ten. J is TRBJ1-1 and V is TRBV7-8; 7 bases line up with TRBD1. The V gene's germline CDR1 is SGHVS and CDR2 FQNEAQ. This CDR3 is 13 amino acids long. The trim removed 5 bases at V and 9 bases at J, leaving 9 bases unmatched. CDR3 nucleotide sequence: TGTGCCAGCAGCGCGACAGGGACTCAACAAGCTTTCTTT. Protein: CASSATGTQQAFF.

Worth noting for this clonotype: Its ends do not fully match the called genes, so a read error is possible. The chain combines TRBV6-5 with TRBJ2-3; 7 bases fit TRBD2. The CDR3 length is 15 residues. In germline, CDR1 is MNHEY, CDR2 SVGAGI. CDR3 sequence reads: CAGSSPGRSLDTQYF. The CDR3, as DNA: TGTGCCGGCAGCTCCCCCGGGAGGAGTCTAGATACGCAGTATTTT.

This clonotype was counted a few times. The chain uses TRBV7-9 and TRBJ1-2; D is uncertain. V was shortened by 3 bases and J by 5 bases, with 13 bases between the two germline ends. Germline loops: CDR1 SEHNR, CDR2 FQNEAQ (reference sequence). The CDR3 consists of 14 residues. Here the CDR3 DNA reads TGTGCCAGCAGCTTTTTATCTGAGAGTTATGGCTACACCTTC. Protein sequence: CASSFLSESYGYTF.

For the CDR3, the DNA is TGTGCCAGTACAGATCGGGGATCATCTACTCATGGCTACACCTTC. Translating gives CASTDRGSSTHGYTF. The chain carries TRBV9 and TRBJ1-2; D is unresolved. CDR3 length equals 15 residues. Trimming removed 8 bases at V and 6 bases at J, with 23 bases between. Germline loops: CDR1 SGDLS, CDR2 YYNGEE.